This is a list of T cell receptor beta chains from one sample in a study of regulatory T cells in long-lasting Graves disease. MiXCR, applied by TCRdb to the multiplex PCR reads, yields one record per CDR3 protein. The sample contains about 530,000 distinct CDR3 sequences, 15% to 20% of which appear only once. The same sample was also studied in work on T cells in Graves' hyperthyroidism and ophthalmopathy.

The sequenced sample was peripheral blood mononuclear cells (PBMCs), obtained at new diagnosis, from a patient treated with antithyroid drugs. The receptors shown here come from a woman aged 35-65 years with Graves disease. The CDR3 runs from the conserved cysteine through the conserved F or W. D genes are given only for firm matches. Size values are once, few and many counts, or a class for expanded clones, and some rows have none.

CDR3aa: CASALWLNEQFF; CDR3nt: TGTGCCAGCGCCCTCTGGCTCAATGAGCAGTTCTTC; abundance: NA; v_gene: TRBV6-1; d_gene: NA; j_gene: TRBJ2-1
CDR3aa: CASSPMWESSGNTIYF; CDR3nt: TGTGCCAGCTCACCAATGTGGGAGTCCTCTGGAAACACCATATATTTT; abundance: NA; v_gene: TRBV18; d_gene: NA; j_gene: TRBJ1-3
CDR3aa: CASSLLAGHEQFF; CDR3nt: TGTGCTAGCAGCTTGCTGGCAGGGCATGAGCAGTTCTTC; abundance: few; v_gene: TRBV7-7; d_gene: NA; j_gene: TRBJ2-1
CDR3aa: CASSIAQGGGQPQHF; CDR3nt: TGTGCCAGTAGTATAGCACAGGGAGGAGGGCAGCCCCAGCATTTT; abundance: NA; v_gene: TRBV19; d_gene: NA; j_gene: TRBJ1-5
CDR3aa: CASSPHRGGSLNYGYTF; CDR3nt: TGTGCCAGCAGCCCTCACCGAGGGGGATCCCTTAACTATGGCTACACCTTC; abundance: many; v_gene: TRBV11-2; d_gene: NA; j_gene: TRBJ1-2
CDR3aa: CASSLEIAGGSYEQYF; CDR3nt: TGTGCCAGCAGTTTAGAGATAGCGGGGGGATCCTACGAGCAGTACTTC; abundance: many; v_gene: TRBV12-3/TRBV12-4; d_gene: TRBD2; j_gene: TRBJ2-7
CDR3aa: CASSLVVYEQFF; CDR3nt: TGTGCCAGCAGCCTAGTTGTCTATGAGCAGTTCTTC; abundance: many; v_gene: TRBV2; d_gene: NA; j_gene: TRBJ2-1
CDR3aa: CASSRNHYNSPLHF; CDR3nt: TGTGCCAGCAGCCGGAACCATTATAATTCACCCCTCCACTTT; abundance: many; v_gene: TRBV28; d_gene: NA; j_gene: TRBJ1-6
CDR3aa: CAISEGENEKLFF; CDR3nt: TGTGCCATCTCGGAGGGGGAGAATGAAAAACTGTTTTTT; abundance: many; v_gene: TRBV10-3; d_gene: NA; j_gene: TRBJ1-4
CDR3aa: CASSQGTGGYNSPLHF; CDR3nt: TGTGCCAGCAGCCAAGGTACAGGGGGCTATAATTCACCCCTCCACTTT; abundance: many; v_gene: TRBV3-1; d_gene: TRBD1; j_gene: TRBJ1-6
CDR3aa: CASSHGSGNQPQHF; CDR3nt: TGCGCCAGCAGCCATGGGTCGGGCAATCAGCCCCAGCATTTT; abundance: many; v_gene: TRBV19; d_gene: NA; j_gene: TRBJ1-5
CDR3aa: CASSLGDPNQPQHF; CDR3nt: TGTGCCAGCAGCCTCGGGGACCCTAATCAGCCCCAGCATTTT; abundance: many; v_gene: TRBV7-8; d_gene: NA; j_gene: TRBJ1-5
CDR3aa: CATSGDNSYEQYF; CDR3nt: TGTGCCACCAGTGGAGACAACTCCTACGAGCAGTACTTC; abundance: many; v_gene: TRBV24-1; d_gene: NA; j_gene: TRBJ2-7
CDR3aa: CATSDLAGGPEDEQFF; CDR3nt: TGTGCCACCAGTGATTTAGCGGGAGGCCCTGAAGATGAGCAGTTCTTC; abundance: NA; v_gene: TRBV24-1; d_gene: TRBD2; j_gene: TRBJ2-1
CDR3aa: CASSLTQGYTQYF; CDR3nt: TGTGCCAGCAGTTTAACCCAGGGATATACGCAGTATTTT; abundance: many; v_gene: TRBV27; d_gene: NA; j_gene: TRBJ2-3
CDR3aa: CSVKDSKHEQYF; CDR3nt: TGCAGCGTCAAGGACTCTAAACACGAGCAGTACTTC; abundance: NA; v_gene: TRBV29-1; d_gene: NA; j_gene: TRBJ2-7
CDR3aa: CASSPQDYTEAFF; CDR3nt: TGCGCCAGCAGCCCGCAGGACTACACTGAAGCTTTCTTT; abundance: NA; v_gene: TRBV5-1; d_gene: NA; j_gene: TRBJ1-1
CDR3aa: CASRVSGGRETQYF; CDR3nt: TGTGCCAGCAGGGTTTCGGGGGGCCGGGAGACCCAGTACTTC; abundance: many; v_gene: TRBV6-1; d_gene: NA; j_gene: TRBJ2-5
CDR3aa: CASSEGNRWDREHNEQFF; CDR3nt: TGTGCCAGCAGTGAAGGGAACCGGTGGGACAGGGAGCACAATGAGCAGTTCTTC; abundance: NA; v_gene: TRBV6-1; d_gene: TRBD1; j_gene: TRBJ2-1
CDR3aa: CAWSVGVKTEAFF; CDR3nt: TGTGCCTGGAGTGTCGGGGTGAAGACTGAAGCTTTCTTT; abundance: NA; v_gene: TRBV30; d_gene: NA; j_gene: TRBJ1-1
CDR3aa: CASSLPGDTEAFF; CDR3nt: TGTGCCAGCAGCCTCCCAGGGGATACTGAAGCTTTCTTT; abundance: many; v_gene: TRBV3-1; d_gene: NA; j_gene: TRBJ1-1
CDR3aa: CATRRLEDVGFYEQYF; CDR3nt: TGTGCCACCAGAAGGCTGGAGGATGTGGGGTTCTACGAGCAGTACTTC; abundance: few; v_gene: TRBV15; d_gene: NA; j_gene: TRBJ2-7
CDR3aa: CASSLEGGISGNTIYF; CDR3nt: TGTGCCAGCAGCTTAGAAGGGGGGATCTCTGGAAACACCATATATTTT; abundance: many; v_gene: TRBV7-9; d_gene: NA; j_gene: TRBJ1-3
CDR3aa: CASSADQGWSYEQYF; CDR3nt: TGCGCCAGCAGCGCAGACCAGGGTTGGTCCTACGAGCAGTACTTC; abundance: once; v_gene: TRBV5-1; d_gene: NA; j_gene: TRBJ2-7
CDR3aa: CASSHSGQGVEQYF; CDR3nt: TGTGCCAGCAGCCACTCGGGGCAGGGGGTCGAGCAGTACTTC; abundance: few; v_gene: TRBV16; d_gene: TRBD1; j_gene: TRBJ2-7
CDR3aa: CASSIRLAGGNEQFF; CDR3nt: TGTGCCAGTAGTATCAGACTAGCGGGGGGGAATGAGCAGTTCTTC; abundance: NA; v_gene: TRBV19; d_gene: TRBD2; j_gene: TRBJ2-1
CDR3aa: CSARPGLAGYNEQFF; CDR3nt: TGCAGTGCTAGACCGGGACTAGCGGGATACAATGAGCAGTTCTTC; abundance: many; v_gene: TRBV20-1; d_gene: TRBD2; j_gene: TRBJ2-1
CDR3aa: CASSRLRGTGPDTQYF; CDR3nt: TGTGCCAGCAGCCGCCTCCGGGGCACAGGGCCAGATACGCAGTATTTT; abundance: few; v_gene: TRBV6-2/TRBV6-3; d_gene: NA; j_gene: TRBJ2-3
CDR3aa: CASSPGTQYSRETQYF; CDR3nt: TGCGCCAGCAGCCCCGGGACGCAGTACTCTCGGGAGACCCAGTACTTC; abundance: few; v_gene: TRBV5-1; d_gene: NA; j_gene: TRBJ2-5
CDR3aa: CSVLLTGDGTEAFF; CDR3nt: TGCAGCGTTTTACTTACAGGGGACGGCACTGAAGCTTTCTTT; abundance: many; v_gene: TRBV29-1; d_gene: TRBD1; j_gene: TRBJ1-1
CDR3aa: CASSASNRVGNSPLHF; CDR3nt: TGTGCCAGCAGCGCCTCCAACAGGGTTGGTAATTCACCCCTCCACTTT; abundance: few; v_gene: TRBV3-1; d_gene: NA; j_gene: TRBJ1-6
CDR3aa: CASSRRGSEQYF; CDR3nt: TGTGCCAGCAGTCGCCGCGGCTCCGAGCAGTACTTC; abundance: many; v_gene: TRBV28; d_gene: NA; j_gene: TRBJ2-7
CDR3aa: CASSYSPVDTTQYF; CDR3nt: TGTGCCAGCAGTTACTCGCCGGTGGACACGACCCAGTACTTC; abundance: many; v_gene: TRBV6-2/TRBV6-3; d_gene: NA; j_gene: TRBJ2-5
CDR3aa: CASKPGQETQYF; CDR3nt: TGTGCCAGCAAACCGGGACAAGAGACCCAGTACTTC; abundance: NA; v_gene: TRBV12-3/TRBV12-4; d_gene: NA; j_gene: TRBJ2-5
CDR3aa: CASSPDRSLSGNTIYF; CDR3nt: TGTGCCAGCAGCCCCGACAGGTCCCTGTCTGGAAACACCATATATTTT; abundance: few; v_gene: TRBV12-3/TRBV12-4; d_gene: NA; j_gene: TRBJ1-3
CDR3aa: CASSRGQGDETQYF; CDR3nt: TGCGCCAGCAGCCGGGGACAGGGGGACGAGACCCAGTACTTC; abundance: many; v_gene: TRBV5-1; d_gene: TRBD1; j_gene: TRBJ2-5
CDR3aa: CASSRNRETQYF; CDR3nt: TGTGCCAGCAGCCGAAATAGGGAGACCCAGTACTTC; abundance: NA; v_gene: TRBV6-1; d_gene: NA; j_gene: TRBJ2-5
CDR3aa: CASSLAGTGNTEAFF; CDR3nt: TGCGCCAGCAGCTTGGCCGGGACAGGGAACACTGAAGCTTTCTTT; abundance: many; v_gene: TRBV5-1; d_gene: TRBD1; j_gene: TRBJ1-1
CDR3aa: CAISVKDYPYEQYF; CDR3nt: TGTGCCATCAGTGTTAAGGACTACCCCTACGAGCAGTACTTC; abundance: many; v_gene: TRBV10-3; d_gene: NA; j_gene: TRBJ2-7
CDR3aa: CAWSVTQGYEKLFF; CDR3nt: TGTGCCTGGAGTGTAACCCAGGGTTATGAAAAACTGTTTTTT; abundance: few; v_gene: TRBV30; d_gene: NA; j_gene: TRBJ1-4
CDR3aa: CASSPPQTDQPQHF; CDR3nt: TGTGCCAGCTCGCCGCCGCAGACAGATCAGCCCCAGCATTTT; abundance: few; v_gene: TRBV18; d_gene: NA; j_gene: TRBJ1-5
CDR3aa: CASFGREYTGELFF; CDR3nt: TGTGCCAGTTTTGGAAGGGAGTACACCGGGGAGCTGTTTTTT; abundance: few; v_gene: TRBV19; d_gene: NA; j_gene: TRBJ2-2
CDR3aa: CASSLASPQETQYF; CDR3nt: TGTGCCAGCAGCTTAGCCTCCCCACAAGAGACCCAGTACTTC; abundance: many; v_gene: TRBV7-9; d_gene: NA; j_gene: TRBJ2-5